The entry that follows covers one TCR beta chain sequence. The CDR3 runs to 13 residues. Germline CDR1 and CDR2: LNHDA and SQIVND (reference sequence). The junction had 4 bases not matched to a gene; V was cut back by 6 bases and J by 3 bases. Original data processing: Reference gene primer amplification gave estimated nucleated cell counts. The table came from immunoSEQ multiplex PCR; TCRdb's copy has only in-frame clones and leaves some out. V and J calls and clone size come straight from that table; D and trimming were deduced from the DNA. The sample holds approximately 60,000 clones, over 75% seen once. The data were obtained in a study of blood T cell repertoires in COVID-19. Overall study: Acute and convalescent COVID-19 specimens originated in the United States, Italy and Spain. Sources were T cells, B-cell-depleted T cells, or PBMCs; the material itself was cDNA or gDNA.

This sequence originates from a man aged 50 or older with active COVID-19. V is TRBV19 and J is TRBJ2-7; 8 nucleotides align to TRBD1. Material: peripheral blood. The CDR3 region has the DNA TGTGCCAGTAGCGACAGGGGTTTCTACGAGCAGTACTTC. This translates into CASSDRGFYEQYF.